This T cell receptor (beta chain) was recovered during a study of beta chain features in type 1 diabetes. Study results and caveats: Moderate but significant shortening of TCRB CDR3s was recorded in all four CD4+ subsets from Type 1 diabetes patients.

Of note for this clone: Its target is not known. One end of the junction is discordant with germline, which a read error may explain.

Blood was drawn once from each donor into heparinised tubes. The draws averaged about 110 mL. The authors reverse transcribed all of the isolated RNA, so sequencing captured expressed TCRB transcripts. Sequenced by immunoSEQ multiplex PCR; TCRdb stores in-frame clones only, minus some. Here the sample spans 40,000 to 50,000 clones, over 50% being singletons. Sequencing was done on a sample of Tregs from blood. The receptor was derived from a man in his thirties or forties with type 1 diabetes. Some clones in this sample may be carry-over from other donors' samples.

The CDR3 DNA is TGTGCCAGCAGTAAAGCGGGGAGCTCCTACAATGAGCAGTTCTTC. Residues: CASSKAGSSYNEQFF. This chain uses TRBV6-1 with TRBJ2-1, with 7 bases that match TRBD2. The CDR3 runs 15 residues. CDR1 MNHNS and CDR2 SASEGT come from the germline V gene.